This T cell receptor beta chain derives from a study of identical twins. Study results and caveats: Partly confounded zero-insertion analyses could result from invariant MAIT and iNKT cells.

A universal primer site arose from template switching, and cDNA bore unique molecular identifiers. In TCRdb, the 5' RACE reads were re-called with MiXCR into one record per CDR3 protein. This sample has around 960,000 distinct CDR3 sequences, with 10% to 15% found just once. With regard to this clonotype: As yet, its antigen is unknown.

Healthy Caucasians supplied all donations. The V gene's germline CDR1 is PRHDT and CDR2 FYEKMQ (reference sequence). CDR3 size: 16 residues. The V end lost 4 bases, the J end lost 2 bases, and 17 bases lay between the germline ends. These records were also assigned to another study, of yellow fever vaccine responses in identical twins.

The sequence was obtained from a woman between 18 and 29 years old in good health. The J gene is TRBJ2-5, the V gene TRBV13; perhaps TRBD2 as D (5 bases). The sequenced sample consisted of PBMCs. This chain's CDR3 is CASSSEGHGRQETQYF. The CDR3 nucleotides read TGTGCCAGCAGCTCGGAAGGCCATGGGAGACAAGAGACCCAGTACTTC.